This T cell receptor beta chain is drawn from a study of neurological immune-mediated disorders. Study findings and constraints: Phylogenetic grouping assigned the repertoires of 18 of 34 multiple sclerosis patients to a single cluster of related CDR3 sequences. This cluster may be a repertoire-level signature. The greatest degree of TCR clonal expansion was observed in HTLV-1-associated myelopathy, with the lowest in multiple sclerosis, below that of healthy controls.

There are many counts of this clonotype. The antigen remains unidentified. Template-switch 5'RACE cDNA synthesis added a 10-nucleotide unique molecular identifier. TCRdb re-called the 5' RACE reads with MiXCR, one entry per CDR3 protein. The sample contains about 120,000 distinct CDR3 sequences, about 3.2% of which appear only once. Trimming shortened V by 6 bases and J by 1 base, and 13 bases separated the two germline ends. The CDR3 has 15 residues. The germline V gene has CDR1 SGHVS and CDR2 FQNEAQ. The source is a woman aged 25 to 39 with multiple sclerosis. The chain couples TRBV7-8 to TRBJ2-1; tentative D call: TRBD1 (5 bases). The sample consisted of PBMCs. The CDR3 is CASRPRGGSYNEQFF. The CDR3 nucleotides are TGTGCCAGCAGACCAAGGGGCGGTTCCTACAATGAGCAGTTCTTC.